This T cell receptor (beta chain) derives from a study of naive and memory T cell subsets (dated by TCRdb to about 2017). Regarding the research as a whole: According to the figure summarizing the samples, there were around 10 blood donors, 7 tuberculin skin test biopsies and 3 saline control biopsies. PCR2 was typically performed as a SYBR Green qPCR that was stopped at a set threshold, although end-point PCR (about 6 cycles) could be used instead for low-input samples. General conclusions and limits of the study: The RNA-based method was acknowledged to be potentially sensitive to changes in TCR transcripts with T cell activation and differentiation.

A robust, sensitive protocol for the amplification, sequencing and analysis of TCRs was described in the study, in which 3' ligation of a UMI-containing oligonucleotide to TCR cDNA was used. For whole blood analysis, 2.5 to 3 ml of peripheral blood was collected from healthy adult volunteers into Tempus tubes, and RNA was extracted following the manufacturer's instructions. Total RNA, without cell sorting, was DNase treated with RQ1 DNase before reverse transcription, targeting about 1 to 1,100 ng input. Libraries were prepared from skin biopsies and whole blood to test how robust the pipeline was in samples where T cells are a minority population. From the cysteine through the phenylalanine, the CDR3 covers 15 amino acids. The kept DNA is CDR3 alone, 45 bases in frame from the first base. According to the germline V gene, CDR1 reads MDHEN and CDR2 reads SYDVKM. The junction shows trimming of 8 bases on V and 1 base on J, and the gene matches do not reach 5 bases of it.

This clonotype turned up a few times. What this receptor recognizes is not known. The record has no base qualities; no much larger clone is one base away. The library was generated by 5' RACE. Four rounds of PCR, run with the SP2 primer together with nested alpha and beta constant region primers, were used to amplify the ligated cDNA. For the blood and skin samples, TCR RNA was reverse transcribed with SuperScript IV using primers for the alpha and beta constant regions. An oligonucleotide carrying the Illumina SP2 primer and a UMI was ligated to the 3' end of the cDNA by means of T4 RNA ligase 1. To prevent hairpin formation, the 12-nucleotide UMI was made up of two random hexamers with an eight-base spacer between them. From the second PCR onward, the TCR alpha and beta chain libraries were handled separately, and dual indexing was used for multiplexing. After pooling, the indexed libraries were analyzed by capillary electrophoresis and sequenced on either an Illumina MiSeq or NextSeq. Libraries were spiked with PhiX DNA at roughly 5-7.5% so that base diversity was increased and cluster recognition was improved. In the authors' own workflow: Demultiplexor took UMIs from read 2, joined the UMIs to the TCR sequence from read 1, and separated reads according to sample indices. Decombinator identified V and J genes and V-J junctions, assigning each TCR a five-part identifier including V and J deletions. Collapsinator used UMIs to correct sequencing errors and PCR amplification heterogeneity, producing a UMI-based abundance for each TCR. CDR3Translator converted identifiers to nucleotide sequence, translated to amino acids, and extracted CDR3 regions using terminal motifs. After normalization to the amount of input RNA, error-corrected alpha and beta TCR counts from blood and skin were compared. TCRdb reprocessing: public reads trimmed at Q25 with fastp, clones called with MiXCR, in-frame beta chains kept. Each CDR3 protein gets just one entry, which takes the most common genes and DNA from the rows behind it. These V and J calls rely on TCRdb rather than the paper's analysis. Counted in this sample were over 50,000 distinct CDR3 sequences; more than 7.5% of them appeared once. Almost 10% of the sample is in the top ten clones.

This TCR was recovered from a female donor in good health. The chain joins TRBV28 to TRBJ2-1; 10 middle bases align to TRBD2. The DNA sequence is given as TGTGCCAGCTCGCAGCGGGGGGGTTCCTACAATGAGCAGTTCTTC. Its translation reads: CASSQRGGSYNEQFF.